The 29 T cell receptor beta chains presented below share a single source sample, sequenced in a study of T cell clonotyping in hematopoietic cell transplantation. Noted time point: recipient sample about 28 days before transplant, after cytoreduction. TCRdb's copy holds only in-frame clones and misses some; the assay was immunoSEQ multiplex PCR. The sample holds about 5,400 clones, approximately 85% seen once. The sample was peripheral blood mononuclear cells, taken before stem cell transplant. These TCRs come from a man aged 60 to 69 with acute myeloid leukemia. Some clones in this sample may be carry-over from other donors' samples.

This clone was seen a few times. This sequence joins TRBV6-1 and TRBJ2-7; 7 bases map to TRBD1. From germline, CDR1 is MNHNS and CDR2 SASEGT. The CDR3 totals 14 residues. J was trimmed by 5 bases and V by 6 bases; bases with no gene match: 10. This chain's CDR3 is CASRRQGLIHEQYF. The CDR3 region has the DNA TGTGCCAGCAGAAGACAGGGTTTAATACACGAGCAGTACTTC.

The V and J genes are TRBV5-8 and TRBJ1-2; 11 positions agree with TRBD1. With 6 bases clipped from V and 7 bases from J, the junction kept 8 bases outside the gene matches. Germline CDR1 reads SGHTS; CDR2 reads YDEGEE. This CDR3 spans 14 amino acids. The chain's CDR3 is CASTLRGTGGGYTF. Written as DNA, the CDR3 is TGTGCCAGCACCCTAAGAGGGACAGGGGGTGGCTACACCTTC.

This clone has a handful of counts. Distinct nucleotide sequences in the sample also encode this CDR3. CDR3 sequence (DNA): TGTGCCAGCAGTTCGGGACAGGGGAACTATGGCTACACCTTC. This codes for CASSSGQGNYGYTF. The rearrangement joins TRBV6-4 to TRBJ1-2, with TRBD1 matching 10 bases. After removal of 5 bases from V and 2 bases from J, the junction contained 2 bases not matched to a gene. The CDR3 covers 14 residues. CDR1 MRHNA and CDR2 SNTAGT come from the germline V gene.

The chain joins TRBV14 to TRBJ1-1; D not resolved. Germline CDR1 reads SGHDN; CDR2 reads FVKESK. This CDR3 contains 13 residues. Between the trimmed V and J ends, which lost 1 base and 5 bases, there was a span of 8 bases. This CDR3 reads CASSQVTMTEAFF. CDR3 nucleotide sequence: TGTGCCAGCAGCCAAGTGACGATGACTGAAGCTTTCTTT.

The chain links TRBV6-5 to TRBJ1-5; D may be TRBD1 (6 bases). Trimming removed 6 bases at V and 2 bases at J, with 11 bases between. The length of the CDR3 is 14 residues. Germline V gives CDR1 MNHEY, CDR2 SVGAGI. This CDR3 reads CASSQRQGNQPQHF. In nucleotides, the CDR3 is TGTGCCAGCAGCCAAAGACAGGGCAATCAGCCCCAGCATTTT.

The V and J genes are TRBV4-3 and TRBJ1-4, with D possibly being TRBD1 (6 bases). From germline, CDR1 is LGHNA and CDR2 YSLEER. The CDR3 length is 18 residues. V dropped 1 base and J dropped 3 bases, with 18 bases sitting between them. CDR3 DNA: TGCGCCAGCAGCCAAGGGGAGAACTACGGGGGCGCTAATGAAAAACTGTTTTTT. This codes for CASSQGENYGGANEKLFF.

The DNA for the CDR3 is TGTGCCAGCAGCAAGGGACGCGATAGGGAGACCCAGTACTTC. Its protein is CASSKGRDRETQYF. The V call is TRBV14, the J call TRBJ2-5; D may correspond to TRBD1 or TRBD2 (5 bases each). Germline assignment: CDR1 SGHDN and CDR2 FVKESK. The CDR3 loop spans 14 amino acids. The ends were cut back, 5 bases at V and 5 bases at J, with 15 bases in the middle.

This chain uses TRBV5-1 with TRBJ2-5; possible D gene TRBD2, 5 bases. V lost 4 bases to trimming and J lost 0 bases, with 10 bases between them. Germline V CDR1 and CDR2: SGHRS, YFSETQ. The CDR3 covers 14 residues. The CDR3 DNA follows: TGCGCCAGCAGCCGAAGGACTGACCAAGAGACCCAGTACTTC. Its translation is CASSRRTDQETQYF.

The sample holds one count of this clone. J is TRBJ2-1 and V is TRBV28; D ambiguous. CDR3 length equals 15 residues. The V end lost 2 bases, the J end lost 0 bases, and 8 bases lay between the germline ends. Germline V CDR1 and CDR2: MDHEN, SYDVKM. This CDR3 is CASSLAAASYNEQFF. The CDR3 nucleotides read TGTGCCAGCAGTTTAGCGGCAGCCTCCTACAATGAGCAGTTCTTC.

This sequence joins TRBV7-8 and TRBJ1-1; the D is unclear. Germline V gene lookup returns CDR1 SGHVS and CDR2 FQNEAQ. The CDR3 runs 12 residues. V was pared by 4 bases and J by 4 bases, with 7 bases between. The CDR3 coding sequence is TGTGCCAGCAGCTCTCTGGGCACTGAAGCTTTCTTT. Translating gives CASSSLGTEAFF.

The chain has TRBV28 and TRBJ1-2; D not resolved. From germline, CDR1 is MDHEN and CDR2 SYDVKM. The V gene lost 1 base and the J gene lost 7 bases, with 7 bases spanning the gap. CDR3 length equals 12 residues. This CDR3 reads CASSLSGVGYTF. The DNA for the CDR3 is TGTGCCAGCAGTTTATCCGGGGTTGGCTACACCTTC.

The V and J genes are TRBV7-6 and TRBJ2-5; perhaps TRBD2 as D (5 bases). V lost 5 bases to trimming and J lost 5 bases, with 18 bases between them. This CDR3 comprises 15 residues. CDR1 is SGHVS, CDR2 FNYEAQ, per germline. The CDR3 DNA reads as TGTGCCAGCAGCCACCGACGGGGAAAGCCGGAGACCCAGTACTTC. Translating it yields CASSHRRGKPETQYF.

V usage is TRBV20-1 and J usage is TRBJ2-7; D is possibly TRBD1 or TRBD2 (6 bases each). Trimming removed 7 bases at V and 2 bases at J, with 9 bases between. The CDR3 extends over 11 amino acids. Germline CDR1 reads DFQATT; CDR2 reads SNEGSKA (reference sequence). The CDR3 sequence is CSVGGPYEQYF. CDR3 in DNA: TGCAGTGTTGGGGGGCCCTACGAGCAGTACTTC.

The CDR3 is CSPGQGYEQYF. DNA of the CDR3: TGCAGTCCGGGACAGGGCTACGAGCAGTACTTC. This rearrangement joins TRBV20-1 to TRBJ2-7; 9 bases are shared with TRBD1. J lost 3 bases, V lost 8 bases, and 2 bases had no gene match. CDR3 length: 11 amino acids. Germline CDR1 is DFQATT and CDR2 is SNEGSKA (reference sequence).

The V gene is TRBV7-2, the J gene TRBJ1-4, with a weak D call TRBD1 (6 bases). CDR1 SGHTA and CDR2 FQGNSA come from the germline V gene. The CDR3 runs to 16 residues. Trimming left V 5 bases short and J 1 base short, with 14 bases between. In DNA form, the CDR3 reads TGTGCCAGCAGCCTAAATCGAGGGGGAACTAATGAAAAACTGTTTTTT. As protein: CASSLNRGGTNEKLFF.

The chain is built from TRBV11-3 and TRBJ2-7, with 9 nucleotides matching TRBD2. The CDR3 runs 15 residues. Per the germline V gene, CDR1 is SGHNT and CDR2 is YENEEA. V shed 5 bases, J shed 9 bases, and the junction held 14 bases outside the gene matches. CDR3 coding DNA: TGTGCCAGCAGCCCGCGGGGGGGCGCATCAGCTGGGCAGTACTTC. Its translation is CASSPRGGASAGQYF.

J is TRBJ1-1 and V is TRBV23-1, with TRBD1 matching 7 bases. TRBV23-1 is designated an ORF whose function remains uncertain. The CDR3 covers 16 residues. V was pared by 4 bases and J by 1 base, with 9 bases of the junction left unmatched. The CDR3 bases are TGCGCCAGCAGTCGACTCACCGACAGGGAGAACACTGAAGCTTTCTTT. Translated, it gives CASSRLTDRENTEAFF.

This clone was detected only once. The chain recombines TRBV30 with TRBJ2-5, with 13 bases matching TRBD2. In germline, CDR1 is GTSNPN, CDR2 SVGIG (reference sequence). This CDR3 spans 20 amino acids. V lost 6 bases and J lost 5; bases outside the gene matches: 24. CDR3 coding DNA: TGTGCCTGTCTCCGGTGGAAGCCCGGGACTAGCGGGGAGGCTTTGGAGACCCAGTACTTC. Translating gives CACLRWKPGTSGEALETQYF.

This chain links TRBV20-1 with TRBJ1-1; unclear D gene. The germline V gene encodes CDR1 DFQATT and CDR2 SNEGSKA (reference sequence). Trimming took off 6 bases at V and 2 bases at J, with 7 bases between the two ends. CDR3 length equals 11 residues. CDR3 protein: CSAPINTEAFF. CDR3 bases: TGCAGTGCCCCCATCAACACTGAAGCTTTCTTT.

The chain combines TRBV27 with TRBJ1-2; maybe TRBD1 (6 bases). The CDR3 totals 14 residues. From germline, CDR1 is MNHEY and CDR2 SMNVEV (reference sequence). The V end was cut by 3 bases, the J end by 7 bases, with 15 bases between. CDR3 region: CASSLTGGSTGYTF. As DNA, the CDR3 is TGTGCCAGCAGTTTGACAGGCGGTTCCACTGGCTACACCTTC.

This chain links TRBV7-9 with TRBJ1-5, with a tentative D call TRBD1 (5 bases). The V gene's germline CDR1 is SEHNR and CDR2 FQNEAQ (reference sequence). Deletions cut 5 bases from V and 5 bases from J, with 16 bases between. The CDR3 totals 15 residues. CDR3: CASSPPSGGDQPQHF. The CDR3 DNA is TGTGCCAGCAGCCCCCCTTCGGGGGGGGATCAGCCCCAGCATTTT.

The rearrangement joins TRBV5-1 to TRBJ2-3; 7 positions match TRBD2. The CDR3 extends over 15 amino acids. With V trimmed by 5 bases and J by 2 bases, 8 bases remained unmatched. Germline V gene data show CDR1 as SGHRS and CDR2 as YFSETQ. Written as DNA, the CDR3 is TGCGCCAGCAGGGCGGGAGCGGCCTCCACAGATACGCAGTATTTT. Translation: CASRAGAASTDTQYF.

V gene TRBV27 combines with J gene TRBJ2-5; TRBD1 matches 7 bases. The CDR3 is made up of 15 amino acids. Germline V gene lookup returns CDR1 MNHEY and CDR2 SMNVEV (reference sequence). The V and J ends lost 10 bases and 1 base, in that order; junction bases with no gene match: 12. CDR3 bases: TGTGCCACCCCTTGGGGCCCAGGGGGCCAAGAGACCCAGTACTTC. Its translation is CATPWGPGGQETQYF.

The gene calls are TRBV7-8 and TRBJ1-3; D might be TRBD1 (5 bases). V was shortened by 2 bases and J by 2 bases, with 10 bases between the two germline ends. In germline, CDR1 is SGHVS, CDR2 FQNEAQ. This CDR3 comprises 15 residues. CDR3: CASSLLGTTGNTIYF. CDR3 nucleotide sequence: TGTGCCAGCAGCTTACTCGGGACGACTGGAAACACCATATATTTT.

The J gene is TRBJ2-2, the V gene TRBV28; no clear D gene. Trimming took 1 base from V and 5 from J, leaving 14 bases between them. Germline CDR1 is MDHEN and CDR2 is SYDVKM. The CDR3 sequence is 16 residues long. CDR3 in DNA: TGTGCCAGCAGTTTATTGCAGGCCCCCAGGACCGGGGAGCTGTTTTTT. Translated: CASSLLQAPRTGELFF.

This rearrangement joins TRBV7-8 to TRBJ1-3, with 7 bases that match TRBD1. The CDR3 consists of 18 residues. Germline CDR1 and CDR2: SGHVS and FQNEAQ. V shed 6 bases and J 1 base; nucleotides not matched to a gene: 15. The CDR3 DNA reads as TGTGCCAGCAGTCGACAGGGCCGCCCGGTTCTTTCTGGAAACACCATATATTTT. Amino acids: CASSRQGRPVLSGNTIYF.

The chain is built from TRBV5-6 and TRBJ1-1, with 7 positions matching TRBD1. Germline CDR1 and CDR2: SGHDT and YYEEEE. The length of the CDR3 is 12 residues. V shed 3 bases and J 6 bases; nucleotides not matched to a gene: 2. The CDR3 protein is CASSSGGSEAFF. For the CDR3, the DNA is TGTGCCAGCAGCTCAGGGGGATCTGAAGCTTTCTTT.

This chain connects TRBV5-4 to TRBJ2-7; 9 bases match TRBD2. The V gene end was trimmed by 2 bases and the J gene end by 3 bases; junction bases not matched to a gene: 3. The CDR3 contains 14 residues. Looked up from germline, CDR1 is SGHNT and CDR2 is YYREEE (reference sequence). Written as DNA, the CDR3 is TGTGCCAGCAGCTTTAGCGGGGGAAGCTACGAGCAGTACTTC. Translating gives CASSFSGGSYEQYF.

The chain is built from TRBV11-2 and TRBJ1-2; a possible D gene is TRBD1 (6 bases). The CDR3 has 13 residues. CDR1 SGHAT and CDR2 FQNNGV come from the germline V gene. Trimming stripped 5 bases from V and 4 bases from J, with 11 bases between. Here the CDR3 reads CASSGGVGYGYTF. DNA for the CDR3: TGTGCCAGCAGCGGGGGCGTCGGCTATGGCTACACCTTC.